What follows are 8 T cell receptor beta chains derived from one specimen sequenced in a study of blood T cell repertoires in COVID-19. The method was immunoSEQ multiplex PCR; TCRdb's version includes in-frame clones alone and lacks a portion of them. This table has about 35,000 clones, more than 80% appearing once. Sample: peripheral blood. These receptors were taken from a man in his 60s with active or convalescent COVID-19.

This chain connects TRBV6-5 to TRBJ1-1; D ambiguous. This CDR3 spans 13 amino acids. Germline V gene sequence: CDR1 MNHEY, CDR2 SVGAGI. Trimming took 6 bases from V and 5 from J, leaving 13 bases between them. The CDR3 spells CASRPTHTTEAFF. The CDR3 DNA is TGTGCCAGCAGACCGACACATACAACTGAAGCTTTCTTT.

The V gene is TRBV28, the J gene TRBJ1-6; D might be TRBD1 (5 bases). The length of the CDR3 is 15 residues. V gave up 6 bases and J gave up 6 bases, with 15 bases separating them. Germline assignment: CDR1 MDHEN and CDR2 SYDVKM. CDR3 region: CASRPQGGINSPLHF. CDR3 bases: TGTGCCAGCAGGCCGCAGGGAGGGATTAATTCACCCCTCCACTTT.

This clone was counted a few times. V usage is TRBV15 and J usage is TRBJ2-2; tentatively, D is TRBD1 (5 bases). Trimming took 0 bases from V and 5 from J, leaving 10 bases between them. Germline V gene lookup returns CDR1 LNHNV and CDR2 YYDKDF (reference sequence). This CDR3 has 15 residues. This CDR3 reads CATSRDRVGTGELFF. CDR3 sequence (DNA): TGTGCCACCAGCAGAGACAGGGTTGGGACCGGGGAGCTGTTTTTT.

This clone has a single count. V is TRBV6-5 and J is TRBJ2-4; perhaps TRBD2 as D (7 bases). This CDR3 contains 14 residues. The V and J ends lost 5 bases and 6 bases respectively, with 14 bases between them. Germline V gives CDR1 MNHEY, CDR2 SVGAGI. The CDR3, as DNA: TGTGCCAGCAGTCCCCGGGGGGCCCGAAACATTCAGTACTTC. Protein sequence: CASSPRGARNIQYF.

CDR3 sequence: CASRSGGAANQPQHF. The DNA of the CDR3 is TGTGCCAGTAGGAGCGGGGGGGCGGCAAATCAGCCCCAGCATTTT. The V and J genes are TRBV19 and TRBJ1-5; the D gene is possibly TRBD1 (6 bases). Trimming left V 6 bases short and J 4 bases short, with 16 bases between. Germline V gene lookup returns CDR1 LNHDA and CDR2 SQIVND (reference sequence). The CDR3 covers 15 residues.

This CDR3 reads CASSYPGLAPPGELFF. CDR3 nucleotides: TGTGCCAGCAGCTATCCGGGACTAGCGCCCCCCGGGGAGCTGTTTTTT. The rearrangement uses TRBV5-4 and TRBJ2-2; 10 nucleotides line up with TRBD2. Germline-derived CDR1 and CDR2 are SGHNT and YYREEE (reference sequence). This CDR3 has 16 residues. Trimming took 3 bases from V and 6 from J; bases not matched to a gene: 8.

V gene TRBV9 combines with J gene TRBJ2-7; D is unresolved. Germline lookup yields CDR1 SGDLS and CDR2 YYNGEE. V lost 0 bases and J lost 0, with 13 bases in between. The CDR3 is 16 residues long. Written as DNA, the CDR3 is TGTGCCAGCAGCGTAGTGGTGCTACACAGCTCCTACGAGCAGTACGTC. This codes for CASSVVVLHSSYEQYV.

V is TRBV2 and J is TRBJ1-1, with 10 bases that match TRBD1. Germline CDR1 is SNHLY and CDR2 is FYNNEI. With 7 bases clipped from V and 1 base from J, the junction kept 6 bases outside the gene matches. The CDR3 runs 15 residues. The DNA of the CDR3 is TGTGCCAGCAAGGGACAGGGGCTTGAGAACACTGAAGCTTTCTTT. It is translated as CASKGQGLENTEAFF.